This T cell receptor beta chain was sequenced for a study of cytomegalovirus exposure and HLA in healthy donors. Study-wide results and caveats: A few CMV-associated chains proved CMV antigen-specific in vitro. Rarity marked most TCR sequences, yet some public TCRs occurred in many donors. In a later analysis, V- and J-gene trimming of beta chains associated with a DCLRE1C missense variant, replicated independently. In an earlier analysis, productive rearrangement rates for most beta V segments clustered near 87% or 30%.

The primer mix had 60 Vbeta and 13 Jbeta primers. The table came from immunoSEQ multiplex PCR; TCRdb's copy has only in-frame clones and leaves some out. Of 130,000 to 150,000 clones in the sample, around 80% were seen once. Comment on this clone: What it recognizes is unknown.

The germline CDR1 and CDR2 sequences are SGHKS and YYEKEE (reference sequence). The CDR3 spans 15 residues. J was trimmed by 4 bases and V by 0 bases; bases with no gene match: 4. The sample consisted of PBMCs. This chain connects TRBV5-5 to TRBJ2-7, with 10 bases fitting TRBD1. The sequence was obtained from a male donor in good health and CMV-seropositive. The CDR3 is CASSLDPGQGYEQYF. CDR3 sequence (DNA): TGTGCCAGCAGCTTGGATCCGGGACAGGGGTACGAGCAGTACTTC.